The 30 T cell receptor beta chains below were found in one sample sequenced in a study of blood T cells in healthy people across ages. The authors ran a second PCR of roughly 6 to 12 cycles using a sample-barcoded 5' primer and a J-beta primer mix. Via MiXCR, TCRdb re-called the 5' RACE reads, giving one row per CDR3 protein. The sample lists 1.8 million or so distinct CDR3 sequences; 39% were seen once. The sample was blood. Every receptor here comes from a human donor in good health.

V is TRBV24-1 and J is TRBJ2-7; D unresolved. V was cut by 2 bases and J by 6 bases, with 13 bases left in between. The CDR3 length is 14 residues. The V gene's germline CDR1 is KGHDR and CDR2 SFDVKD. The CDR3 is CATSDSYGWGEQYF. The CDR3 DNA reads TGTGCCACCAGTGATTCCTACGGATGGGGCGAGCAGTACTTC.

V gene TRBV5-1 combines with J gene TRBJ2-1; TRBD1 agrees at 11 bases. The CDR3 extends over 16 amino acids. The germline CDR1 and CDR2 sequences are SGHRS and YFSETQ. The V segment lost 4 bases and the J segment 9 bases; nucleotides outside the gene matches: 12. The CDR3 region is CASSQHGTGGLSEQFF. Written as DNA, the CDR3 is TGCGCCAGCAGCCAACACGGGACAGGGGGTTTAAGTGAGCAGTTCTTC.

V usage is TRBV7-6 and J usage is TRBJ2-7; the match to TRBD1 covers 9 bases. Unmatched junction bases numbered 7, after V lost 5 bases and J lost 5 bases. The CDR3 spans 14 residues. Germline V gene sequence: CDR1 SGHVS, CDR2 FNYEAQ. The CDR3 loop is CASSPGTGPHEQYF. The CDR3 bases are TGTGCCAGCAGCCCCGGGACAGGGCCCCACGAGCAGTACTTC.

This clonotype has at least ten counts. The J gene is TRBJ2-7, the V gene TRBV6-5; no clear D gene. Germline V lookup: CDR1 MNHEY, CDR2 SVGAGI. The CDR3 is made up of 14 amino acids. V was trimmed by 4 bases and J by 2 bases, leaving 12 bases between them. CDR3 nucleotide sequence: TGTGCCAGCAGTTTCACACCACGAACCTACGAGCAGTACTTC. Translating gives CASSFTPRTYEQYF.

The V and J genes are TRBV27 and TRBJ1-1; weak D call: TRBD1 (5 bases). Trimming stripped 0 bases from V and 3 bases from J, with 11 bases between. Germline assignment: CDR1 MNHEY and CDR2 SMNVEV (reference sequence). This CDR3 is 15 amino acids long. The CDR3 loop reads CASSLSRPGDTEAFF. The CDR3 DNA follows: TGTGCCAGCAGTTTATCCCGCCCGGGGGACACTGAAGCTTTCTTT.

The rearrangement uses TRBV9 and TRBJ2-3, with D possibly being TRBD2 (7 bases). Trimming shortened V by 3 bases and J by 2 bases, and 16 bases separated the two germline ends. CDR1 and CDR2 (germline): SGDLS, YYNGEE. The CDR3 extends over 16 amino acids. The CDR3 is CASSAGWGGLTDTQYF. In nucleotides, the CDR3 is TGTGCCAGCAGCGCTGGGTGGGGGGGCCTCACAGATACGCAGTATTTT.

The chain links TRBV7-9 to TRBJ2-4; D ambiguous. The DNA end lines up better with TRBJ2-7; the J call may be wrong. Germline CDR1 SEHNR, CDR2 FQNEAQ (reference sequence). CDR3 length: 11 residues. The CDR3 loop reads CASEVGHEQYF. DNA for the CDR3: TGTGCCAGCGAAGTCGGGCACGAGCAGTACTTC.

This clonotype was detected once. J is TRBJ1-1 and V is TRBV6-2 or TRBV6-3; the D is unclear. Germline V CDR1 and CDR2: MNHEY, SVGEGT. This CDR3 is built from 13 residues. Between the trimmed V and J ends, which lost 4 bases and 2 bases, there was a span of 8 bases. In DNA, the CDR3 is TGTGCCAGCAGTTTTCGAATTAACACTGAAGCTTTCTTT. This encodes CASSFRINTEAFF.

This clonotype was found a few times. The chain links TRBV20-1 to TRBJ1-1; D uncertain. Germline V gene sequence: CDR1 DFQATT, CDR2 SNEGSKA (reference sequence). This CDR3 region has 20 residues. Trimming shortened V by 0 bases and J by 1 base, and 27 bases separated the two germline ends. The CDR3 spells CSAREVVFPEVRIRNTEAFF. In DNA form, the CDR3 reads TGCAGTGCTAGAGAGGTGGTTTTTCCTGAGGTCCGAATCCGGAACACTGAAGCTTTCTTT.

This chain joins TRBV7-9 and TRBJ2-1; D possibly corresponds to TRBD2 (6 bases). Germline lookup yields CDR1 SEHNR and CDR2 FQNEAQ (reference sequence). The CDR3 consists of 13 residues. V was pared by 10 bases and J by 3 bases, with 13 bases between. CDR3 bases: TGTGCCATCGTAGGGCGGGACTACAATGAGCAGTTCTTC. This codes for CAIVGRDYNEQFF.

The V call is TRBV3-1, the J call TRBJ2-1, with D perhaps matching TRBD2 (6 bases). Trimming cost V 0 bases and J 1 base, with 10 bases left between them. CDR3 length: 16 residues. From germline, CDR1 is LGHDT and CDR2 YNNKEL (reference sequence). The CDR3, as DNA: TGTGCCAGCAGCCAAGATCATGCGGGGTCCTACAATGAGCAGTTCTTC. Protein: CASSQDHAGSYNEQFF.

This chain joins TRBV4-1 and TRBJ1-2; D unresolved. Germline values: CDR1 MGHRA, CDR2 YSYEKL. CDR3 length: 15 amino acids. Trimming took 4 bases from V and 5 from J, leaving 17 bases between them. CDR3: CASSPTLSSQYGYTF. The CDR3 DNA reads TGCGCCAGCAGCCCCACGCTCAGTTCCCAATATGGCTACACCTTC.

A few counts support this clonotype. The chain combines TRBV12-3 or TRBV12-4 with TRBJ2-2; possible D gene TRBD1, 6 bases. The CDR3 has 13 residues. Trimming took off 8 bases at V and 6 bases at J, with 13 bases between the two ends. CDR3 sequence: CASAQGNAGELFF. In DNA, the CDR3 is TGTGCCAGCGCACAGGGTAACGCCGGGGAGCTGTTTTTT.

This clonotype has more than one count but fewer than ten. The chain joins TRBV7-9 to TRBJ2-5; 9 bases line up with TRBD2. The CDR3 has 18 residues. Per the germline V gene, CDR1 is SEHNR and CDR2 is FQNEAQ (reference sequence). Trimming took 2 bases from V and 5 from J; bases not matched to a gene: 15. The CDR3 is CASSLSGLAGTRQETQYF. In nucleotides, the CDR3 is TGTGCCAGCAGCTTAAGTGGGCTAGCGGGGACTCGGCAGGAGACCCAGTACTTC. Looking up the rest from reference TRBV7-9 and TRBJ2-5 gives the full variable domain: DTGVSQNPRHKITKRGQNVTFRCDPISEHNRLYWYRQTLGQGPEFLTYFQNEAQLEKSRLLSDRFSAERPKGSFSTLEIQRTEQGDSAMYLCASSLSGLAGTRQETQYFGPGTRLLVL.

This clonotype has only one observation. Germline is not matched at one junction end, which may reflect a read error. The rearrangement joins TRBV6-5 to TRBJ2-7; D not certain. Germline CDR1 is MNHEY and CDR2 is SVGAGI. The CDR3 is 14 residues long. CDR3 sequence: CASSSVLSSYERYF. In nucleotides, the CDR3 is TGTGCCAGCAGTTCGGTCTTGAGCTCCTACGAGCGGTACTTC.

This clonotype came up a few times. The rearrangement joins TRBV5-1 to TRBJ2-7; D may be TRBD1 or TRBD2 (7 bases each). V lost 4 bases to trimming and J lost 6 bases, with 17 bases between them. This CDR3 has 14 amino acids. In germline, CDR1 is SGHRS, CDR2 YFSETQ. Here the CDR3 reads CASSPTGRVLEQYF. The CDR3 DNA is TGCGCCAGCAGCCCGACAGGGAGGGTCCTCGAGCAGTACTTC.

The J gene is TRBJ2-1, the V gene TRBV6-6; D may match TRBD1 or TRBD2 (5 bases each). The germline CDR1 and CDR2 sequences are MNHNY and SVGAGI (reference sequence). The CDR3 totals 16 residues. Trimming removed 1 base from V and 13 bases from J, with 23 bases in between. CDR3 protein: CASSYFRGPDASEQFF. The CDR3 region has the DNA TGTGCCAGCAGTTACTTCCGGGGCCCGGACGCTAGTGAACAGTTCTTC.

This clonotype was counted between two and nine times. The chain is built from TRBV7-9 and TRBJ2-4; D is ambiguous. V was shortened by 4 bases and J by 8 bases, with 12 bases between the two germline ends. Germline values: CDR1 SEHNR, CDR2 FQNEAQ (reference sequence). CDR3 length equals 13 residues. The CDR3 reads CASSYNVFDIQYF. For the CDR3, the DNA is TGTGCCAGCAGCTATAACGTTTTTGACATTCAGTACTTC.

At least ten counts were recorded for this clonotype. CDR3: CASSQVGENIQYF. For the CDR3, the DNA is TGCGCCAGCAGCCAAGTAGGGGAAAACATTCAGTACTTC. This chain joins TRBV4-3 and TRBJ2-4, with D maybe TRBD1 (5 bases). Trimming took 1 base from V and 5 from J, leaving 6 bases between them. The CDR3 spans 13 residues. Germline CDR1 reads LGHNA; CDR2 reads YSLEER.

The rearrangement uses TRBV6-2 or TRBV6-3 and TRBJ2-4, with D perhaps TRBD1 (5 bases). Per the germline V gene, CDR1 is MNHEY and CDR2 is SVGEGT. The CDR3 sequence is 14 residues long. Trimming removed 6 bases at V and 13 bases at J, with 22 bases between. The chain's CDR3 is CASSLLRATYEQYF. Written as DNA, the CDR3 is TGTGCCAGCAGCCTTCTCAGGGCCACCTATGAGCAGTACTTC.

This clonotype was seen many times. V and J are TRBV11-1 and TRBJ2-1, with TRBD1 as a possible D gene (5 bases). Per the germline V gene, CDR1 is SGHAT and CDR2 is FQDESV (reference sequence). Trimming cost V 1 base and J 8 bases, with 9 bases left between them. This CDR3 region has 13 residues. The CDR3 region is CASSLGGVDEQFF. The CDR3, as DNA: TGTGCCAGCAGCTTAGGGGGCGTGGATGAGCAGTTCTTC.

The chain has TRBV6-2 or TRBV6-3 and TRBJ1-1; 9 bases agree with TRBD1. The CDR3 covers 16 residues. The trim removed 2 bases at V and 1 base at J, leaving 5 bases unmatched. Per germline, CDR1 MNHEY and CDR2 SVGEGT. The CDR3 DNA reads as TGTGCCAGCAGTTACGACAGGGGGGGCCCGAACACTGAAGCTTTCTTT. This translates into CASSYDRGGPNTEAFF.

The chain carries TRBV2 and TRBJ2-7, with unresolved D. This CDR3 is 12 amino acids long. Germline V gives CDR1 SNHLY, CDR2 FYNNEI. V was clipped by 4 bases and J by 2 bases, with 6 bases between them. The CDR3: CASSVLTYEQYF. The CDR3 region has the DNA TGTGCCAGCAGTGTACTCACCTACGAGCAGTACTTC.

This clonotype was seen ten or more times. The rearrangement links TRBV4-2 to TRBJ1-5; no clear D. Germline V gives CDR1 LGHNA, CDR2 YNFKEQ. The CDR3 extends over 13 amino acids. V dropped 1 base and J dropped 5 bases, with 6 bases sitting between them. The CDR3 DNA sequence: TGTGCCAGCAGCCAAGTTCGGGATCAGCCCCAGCATTTT. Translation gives CASSQVRDQPQHF.

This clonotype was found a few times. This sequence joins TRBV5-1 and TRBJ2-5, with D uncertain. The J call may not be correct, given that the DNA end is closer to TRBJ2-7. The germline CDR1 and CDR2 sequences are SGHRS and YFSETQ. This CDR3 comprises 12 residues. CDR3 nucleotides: TGCGCCAGCAGCTTGGGAGACGACGAGCAGTACTTC. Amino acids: CASSLGDDEQYF.

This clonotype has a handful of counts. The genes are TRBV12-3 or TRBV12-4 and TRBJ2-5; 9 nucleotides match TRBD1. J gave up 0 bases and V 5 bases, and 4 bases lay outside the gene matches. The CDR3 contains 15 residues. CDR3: CASSRDRVNQETQYF. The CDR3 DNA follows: TGTGCCAGCAGTCGGGACAGGGTAAACCAAGAGACCCAGTACTTC.

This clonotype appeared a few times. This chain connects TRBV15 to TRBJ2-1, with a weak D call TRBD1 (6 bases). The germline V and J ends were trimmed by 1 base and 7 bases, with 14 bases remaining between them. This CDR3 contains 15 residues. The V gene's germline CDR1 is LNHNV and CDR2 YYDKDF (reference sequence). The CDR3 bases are TGTGCCACCAGCAGAGCCCCCAGGGGTCGGAATGAGCAGTTCTTC. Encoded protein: CATSRAPRGRNEQFF. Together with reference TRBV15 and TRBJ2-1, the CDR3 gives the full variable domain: DAMVIQNPRYQVTQFGKPVTLSCSQTLNHNVMYWYQQKSSQAPKLLFHYYDKDFNNEADTPDNFQSRRPNTSFCFLDIRSPGLGDTAMYLCATSRAPRGRNEQFFGPGTRLTVL.

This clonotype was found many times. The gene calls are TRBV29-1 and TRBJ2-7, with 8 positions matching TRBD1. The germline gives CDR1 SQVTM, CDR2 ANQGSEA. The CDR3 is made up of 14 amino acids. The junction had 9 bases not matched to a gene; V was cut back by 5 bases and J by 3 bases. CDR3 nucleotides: TGCAGCGTTCGAGGGACAGGAGTGCGCTACGAGCAGTACTTC. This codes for CSVRGTGVRYEQYF.

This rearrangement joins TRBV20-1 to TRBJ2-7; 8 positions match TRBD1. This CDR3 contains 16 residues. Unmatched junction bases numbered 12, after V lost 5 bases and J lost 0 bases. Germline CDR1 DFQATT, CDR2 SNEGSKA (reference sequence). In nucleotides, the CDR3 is TGCAGTGCTCCACGGGACAGGCACCCCAGCTCCTACGAGCAGTACTTC. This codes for CSAPRDRHPSSYEQYF.

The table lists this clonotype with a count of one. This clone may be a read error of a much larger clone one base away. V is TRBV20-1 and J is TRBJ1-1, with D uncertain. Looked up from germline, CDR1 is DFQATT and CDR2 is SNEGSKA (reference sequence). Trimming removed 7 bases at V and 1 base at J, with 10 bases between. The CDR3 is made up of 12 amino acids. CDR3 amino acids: CSVLTANTEAFF. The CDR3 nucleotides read TGCAGTGTTTTGACGGCGAACACTGAAGCTTTCTTT.